The 30 T cell receptor beta chains listed next were all sequenced from one sample in a study of T cell responses to AZD1222 COVID-19 vaccine (dated by TCRdb to the early 2020s). Explained via the paper, the time point label denotes: about 28 days (+/-7) after the second vaccine dose. Libraries were prepared through the immunoSEQ multiplex PCR assay. TCRdb's version of the immuneACCESS table is confined to in-frame rearrangements and falls short of the full clone set. An unresolved V gene accounts for under half of the shortfall where checked; the remainder is of unknown origin. The sample profile shows 250,000 to 300,000 clones; around 93% of them were found once. The ten largest clones capture 0.55% of the sample. Specimen: peripheral blood, collected 28 days after the second AZD1222 dose. These receptors all come from an adult who received the AZD1222 COVID-19 vaccine.

This clone has only one observation. The chain is built from TRBV28 and TRBJ1-2; TRBD1 is a possible D gene (6 bases). Germline V gene lookup returns CDR1 MDHEN and CDR2 SYDVKM. The V and J ends lost 5 bases and 5 bases respectively, with 18 bases between them. This CDR3 is 15 amino acids long. CDR3 in DNA: TGTGCCAGCAGTACTGGACAGATATATATTTATGGCTACACCTTC. Translation gives CASSTGQIYIYGYTF.

This chain links TRBV3-1 (or the pseudogene TRBV3-2) with TRBJ2-7; either TRBD1 or TRBD2 may fit D (6 bases each). The CDR3 runs to 13 residues. The V end was cut by 8 bases, the J end by 6 bases, with 17 bases between. Per the germline V gene, CDR1 is LGHDT and CDR2 is YNNKEL (reference sequence). CDR3 nucleotide sequence: TGTGCCAGCCGCCCGGGGGCTGGCGGCGAGCAGTACTTC. It yields the protein CASRPGAGGEQYF.

The chain uses TRBV28 and TRBJ1-1; D unresolved. Germline V CDR1 and CDR2: MDHEN, SYDVKM. CDR3 length equals 12 residues. Trimming removed 6 bases at V and 4 bases at J, with 9 bases between. The CDR3 loop reads CASSPGITEAFF. DNA for the CDR3: TGTGCCAGCAGCCCGGGAATCACTGAAGCTTTCTTT.

The chain recombines TRBV19 with TRBJ1-2, with 7 bases lining up with TRBD1. Germline CDR1 LNHDA, CDR2 SQIVND (reference sequence). The CDR3 contains 11 residues. V dropped 9 bases and J dropped 8; count of bases not matched to a gene: 6. CDR3 region: CASGTERGYTF. CDR3 bases: TGTGCCAGCGGGACAGAAAGGGGCTACACCTTC.

The chain is built from TRBV7-9 and TRBJ2-7; tentative D call: TRBD1 (6 bases). The V and J ends lost 3 bases and 3 bases respectively, with 12 bases between them. CDR1 and CDR2 from the germline V gene are SEHNR and FQNEAQ (reference sequence). The CDR3 sequence is 14 residues long. CDR3 bases: TGTGCCAGCAGCTTCGGAAGGGGGAGCTACGAGCAGTACTTC. Amino acid sequence: CASSFGRGSYEQYF.

This rearrangement joins TRBV15 to TRBJ2-2, with 12 bases matching TRBD2. The germline V gene encodes CDR1 LNHNV and CDR2 YYDKDF (reference sequence). J was trimmed by 3 bases and V by 4 bases; bases with no gene match: 6. The CDR3 extends over 17 amino acids. The CDR3 sequence is CATSKPGLAGHTGELFF. For the CDR3, the DNA is TGTGCCACCAGCAAACCCGGACTAGCGGGGCACACCGGGGAGCTGTTTTTT.

The CDR3 coding sequence is TGTGCCACAGACTCGGGGGACGAGCAGTACTTC. Protein product: CATDSGDEQYF. The chain is built from TRBV10-3 and TRBJ2-7; possibly TRBD2 for D (6 bases). The length of the CDR3 is 11 residues. V gave up 10 bases and J gave up 5 bases, with 12 bases separating them. Germline V gene data show CDR1 as ENHRY and CDR2 as SYGVKD.

As to this clone: The identical CDR3 is also encoded by other nucleotide sequences in the sample. The rearrangement joins TRBV11-3 to TRBJ1-3; 7 bases align to TRBD1. Germline V CDR1 and CDR2: SGHNT, YENEEA. V lost 4 bases, J lost 4 bases, and 4 bases stayed unmatched. The CDR3 loop spans 14 amino acids. CDR3 sequence (DNA): TGTGCCAGCAGCTCTACAGGGGCCGGAAACACCATATATTTT. It encodes CASSSTGAGNTIYF. The complete variable domain, with remaining parts taken from reference TRBV11-3 and TRBJ1-3, reads EAGVVQSPRYKIIEKKQPVAFWCNPISGHNTLYWYLQNLGQGPELLIRYENEEAVDDSQLPKDRFSAERLKGVDSTLKIQPAELGDSAVYLCASSSTGAGNTIYFGEGSWLTVV.

The rearrangement joins TRBV5-1 to TRBJ2-3; tentatively, D is TRBD2 (5 bases). Trimming stripped 2 bases from V and 0 bases from J, with 10 bases between. The CDR3 runs to 15 residues. Germline V gene sequence: CDR1 SGHRS, CDR2 YFSETQ. The CDR3 is CASSLAVTSTDTQYF. The CDR3 nucleotides read TGCGCCAGCAGCTTAGCGGTTACTAGCACAGATACGCAGTATTTT.

The chain employs TRBV25-1 and TRBJ1-1; 9 bases map to TRBD1. Germline loops: CDR1 MGHDK, CDR2 SYGVNS. The ends lost 3 bases at V and 5 bases at J; junction bases unmatched: 7. CDR3 length equals 15 residues. The CDR3: CASSDRGTGSTEAFF. In DNA, the CDR3 is TGTGCCAGCAGTGATCGTGGGACAGGGAGTACTGAAGCTTTCTTT.

This chain joins TRBV11-2 and TRBJ2-3, with TRBD2 matching 9 bases. With V trimmed by 9 bases and J by 0 bases, 7 bases remained unmatched. The germline V gene has CDR1 SGHAT and CDR2 FQNNGV. The CDR3 consists of 15 residues. The CDR3 region has the DNA TGTGCCAGTAAGGAGCGGGGGGCTAGCACAGATACGCAGTATTTT. It yields the protein CASKERGASTDTQYF.

The chain recombines TRBV7-8 with TRBJ2-7; D gene uncertain. This CDR3 spans 12 amino acids. Per germline, CDR1 SGHVS and CDR2 FQNEAQ. Deletions cut 5 bases from V and 3 bases from J, with 8 bases between. Here the CDR3 reads CASSHSLYEQYF. CDR3 sequence (DNA): TGTGCCAGCAGCCATTCCCTCTACGAGCAGTACTTC.

The V gene is TRBV5-4, the J gene TRBJ2-2; no clear D. The germline gives CDR1 SGHNT, CDR2 YYREEE (reference sequence). The germline V and J ends were trimmed by 1 base and 6 bases, with 4 bases remaining between them. This CDR3 is 12 amino acids long. The CDR3 coding sequence is TGTGCCAGCAGCTTGTCTCCCGGGGAGCTGTTTTTT. This gives the protein CASSLSPGELFF.

The CDR3 protein is CASSEADSYNQPQHF. The CDR3 DNA sequence: TGTGCCAGCAGTGAAGCAGACAGCTACAATCAGCCCCAGCATTTT. J is TRBJ1-5 and V is TRBV6-1; D might be TRBD1 (5 bases). Germline CDR1 and CDR2: MNHNS and SASEGT. Trimming pared 0 bases from V and 3 bases from J, leaving 9 bases between. CDR3 length: 15 amino acids.

V and J are TRBV28 and TRBJ2-7; the match to TRBD1 covers 11 bases. This CDR3 has 17 residues. The junction had 13 bases not matched to a gene; V was cut back by 7 bases and J by 2 bases. Germline CDR1 reads MDHEN; CDR2 reads SYDVKM. DNA for the CDR3: TGTGCCAGCAAAACACGGACAGGGGGCTTCGACGCCTACGAGCAGTACTTC. Its translation is CASKTRTGGFDAYEQYF.

V is TRBV18 and J is TRBJ1-1, with D perhaps TRBD1 (5 bases). The CDR3 is 15 residues long. Germline CDR1 KGHSH, CDR2 LQKENI. V was pared by 5 bases and J by 6 bases, with 19 bases between. The CDR3 DNA is TGTGCCAGCTCAAGAGAAGGGGCGGCGGAGGCTGAAGCTTTCTTT. It translates to CASSREGAAEAEAFF.

The rearrangement uses TRBV18 and TRBJ2-7; a weak D match, TRBD2 (6 bases). The ends were cut back, 3 bases at V and 5 bases at J, with 14 bases in the middle. CDR1 and CDR2 (germline): KGHSH, LQKENI. The CDR3 extends over 14 amino acids. Written as DNA, the CDR3 is TGTGCCAGCTCACCGAGACTAGGGGTCGACGAGCAGTACTTC. Amino acid sequence: CASSPRLGVDEQYF.

CDR3 coding DNA: TGTGCCAGCAGTTTCGGGATAGCGGGGGTGACAGATACGCAGTATTTT. The encoded protein is CASSFGIAGVTDTQYF. The V gene is TRBV27, the J gene TRBJ2-3; 9 bases match TRBD2. This CDR3 region has 16 residues. V gave up 3 bases and J gave up 3 bases; unmatched junction bases: 7. CDR1 and CDR2 (germline): MNHEY, SMNVEV (reference sequence).

The chain combines TRBV7-2 with TRBJ1-3; 8 bases map to TRBD1. This CDR3 is 16 amino acids long. The ends lost 1 base at V and 4 bases at J; junction bases unmatched: 6. The germline CDR1 and CDR2 sequences are SGHTA and FQGNSA. DNA of the CDR3: TGTGCCAGCAGCTTAGGCGGCAGGGGGCTCGGAAACACCATATATTTT. It is translated as CASSLGGRGLGNTIYF.

This chain connects TRBV7-9 to TRBJ2-7; 8 nucleotides match TRBD2. V trimming: 5 bases; J trimming: 7 bases; junction bases outside the gene matches: 13. The length of the CDR3 is 15 residues. CDR1 SEHNR and CDR2 FQNEAQ come from the germline V gene (reference sequence). CDR3 sequence reads: CASSPKARLASEQYF. Written as DNA, the CDR3 is TGTGCCAGCAGCCCAAAAGCACGACTAGCGTCTGAGCAGTACTTC. The full variable domain, completed using reference TRBV7-9 and TRBJ2-7, is DTGVSQNPRHKITKRGQNVTFRCDPISEHNRLYWYRQTLGQGPEFLTYFQNEAQLEKSRLLSDRFSAERPKGSFSTLEIQRTEQGDSAMYLCASSPKARLASEQYFGPGTRLTVT.

This clone has only one observation. The chain carries TRBV27 and TRBJ2-1, with D unclear. CDR1 is MNHEY, CDR2 SMNVEV, per germline (reference sequence). The CDR3 spans 16 residues. The V end lost 2 bases, the J end lost 0 bases, and 11 bases lay between the germline ends. CDR3 sequence: CASSLIPRSSYNEQFF. The CDR3 DNA is TGTGCCAGCAGTTTAATACCCCGCAGCTCCTACAATGAGCAGTTCTTC.

The rearrangement links TRBV10-3 to TRBJ1-5; perhaps TRBD1 as D (5 bases). The V gene lost 10 bases and the J gene lost 0 bases, with 13 bases spanning the gap. Germline V CDR1 and CDR2: ENHRY, SYGVKD. CDR3 size: 14 residues. The CDR3 protein is CATGQGFSNQPQHF. CDR3 sequence (DNA): TGTGCCACCGGACAAGGTTTTAGCAATCAGCCCCAGCATTTT.

This chain joins TRBV2 and TRBJ1-6; D is ambiguous. Germline-derived CDR1 and CDR2 are SNHLY and FYNNEI. This CDR3 spans 12 amino acids. V was trimmed by 4 bases and J by 9 bases, leaving 7 bases between them. The DNA of the CDR3 is TGTGCCAGCAGTGGGCTAGGTTCACCCCTCCACTTT. This translates into CASSGLGSPLHF.

This chain uses TRBV7-2 with TRBJ1-1; D is unresolved. Trimming took 3 bases from V and 1 from J, leaving 9 bases between them. Germline CDR1 reads SGHTA; CDR2 reads FQGNSA. This CDR3 is 14 amino acids long. The CDR3 DNA reads TGTGCCAGCAGCTTCGGTCGGCAGAACACTGAAGCTTTCTTT. It translates to CASSFGRQNTEAFF.

The rearrangement uses TRBV28 and TRBJ2-1; TRBD2 aligns across 11 bases. The V and J ends lost 5 bases and 7 bases, in that order; junction bases with no gene match: 13. The CDR3 is 17 residues long. CDR1 is MDHEN, CDR2 SYDVKM, per germline. The CDR3 DNA is TGTGCCAGCAGTCCCCCCTCGCCGGGACTAGCGGCTAATGAGCAGTTCTTC. Its translation is CASSPPSPGLAANEQFF.

This clone was detected once. Other DNA sequences in the same sample also yield this CDR3. This rearrangement joins TRBV28 to TRBJ1-4; 10 bases are shared with TRBD1. CDR3 length: 15 residues. From germline, CDR1 is MDHEN and CDR2 SYDVKM. The V segment lost 5 bases and the J segment 5 bases; nucleotides outside the gene matches: 5. In DNA, the CDR3 is TGTGCCAGCAGTGCTCCGGGACAGGGGAATGAAAAACTGTTTTTT. Translation: CASSAPGQGNEKLFF.

A single count supports this clone. CDR3 protein: CASRRGGAAENIQYF. For the CDR3, the DNA is TGTGCCAGCCGACGGGGGGGGGCCGCCGAAAACATTCAGTACTTC. The chain uses TRBV6-5 and TRBJ2-4; 8 bases align to TRBD2. CDR3 length: 15 residues. V gave up 8 bases and J gave up 5 bases; unmatched junction bases: 11. Per germline, CDR1 MNHEY and CDR2 SVGAGI.

The CDR3 here is CASSPRPPRIDTEAFF. The CDR3 DNA sequence: TGTGCCAGCAGCCCACGACCCCCTAGGATAGACACTGAAGCTTTCTTT. The chain is built from TRBV7-2 and TRBJ1-1; D gene unclear. The V gene's germline CDR1 is SGHTA and CDR2 FQGNSA. Between the trimmed V and J ends, which lost 5 bases and 3 bases, there was a span of 19 bases. This CDR3 has 16 amino acids.

J is TRBJ2-7 and V is TRBV11-2, with a weak D call TRBD2 (5 bases). Deletions cut 5 bases from V and 2 bases from J, with 16 bases between. This CDR3 region has 15 residues. Germline CDR1 reads SGHAT; CDR2 reads FQNNGV. DNA of the CDR3: TGTGCCAGCAGCCCGTTGGACGGGAAAACCTACGAGCAGTACTTC. Protein: CASSPLDGKTYEQYF.

V gene TRBV7-9 combines with J gene TRBJ2-7; 9 positions agree with TRBD2. Germline CDR1 SEHNR, CDR2 FQNEAQ (reference sequence). Losses at the gene ends were 3 bases for V and 5 bases for J; bases not matched to a gene: 11. The CDR3 has 16 amino acids. CDR3 coding DNA: TGTGCCAGCAGCTTGGGGCCGGGACTAGCCCAAGACGAGCAGTACTTC. Amino acids: CASSLGPGLAQDEQYF.